The 20 T cell receptor beta chains below come from one sample, sequenced in a study of circulating tumor DNA in untreated peripheral T-cell lymphoma. The repertoire was sequenced with immunoSEQ multiplex PCR; TCRdb's copy has only in-frame clones and lacks some. The repertoire holds thousands of clones, with more than 85% as singletons. The sample comprised cell-free DNA from blood serum. The receptors shown here come from a human donor with peripheral T-cell lymphoma.

The CDR3 DNA reads as TGTGCCAGCAAAAAAGGGGAATTTCAGGGACGCGGGGCGTTTGTCGCTGAAGCTTTCTTT. Protein: CASKKGEFQGRGAFVAEAFF. This chain uses TRBV5-5 with TRBJ1-1; a weak D match, TRBD1 (5 bases). The CDR3 covers 20 residues. Trimming removed 6 bases at V and 6 bases at J, with 36 bases between. CDR1 and CDR2 from the germline V gene are SGHKS and YYEKEE (reference sequence).

The rearrangement uses TRBV13 and TRBJ2-1, with 13 bases matching TRBD2. The V segment lost 4 bases and the J segment 8 bases; nucleotides outside the gene matches: 8. The CDR3 covers 16 residues. Looked up from germline, CDR1 is PRHDT and CDR2 is FYEKMQ (reference sequence). CDR3 in DNA: TGTGCCAGCAGCTACCGGACTAGCGGGAGTACCGATGAGCAGTTCTTC. Protein product: CASSYRTSGSTDEQFF.

As concerns this clone: The junction does not match germline at one end; this may be a read error. V and J are TRBV28 and TRBJ1-4; TRBD1 matches 10 bases. Germline CDR1 reads MDHEN; CDR2 reads SYDVKM. This CDR3 is 14 amino acids long. The CDR3 loop is CASSPGTGAVMLVF. CDR3 nucleotide sequence: TGTGCCAGCAGTCCCGGGACAGGGGCGGTAATGTTGGTTTTT.

The J gene is TRBJ1-1, the V gene TRBV7-9; D is undetermined. The CDR3 runs to 11 residues. The germline V and J ends were trimmed by 7 bases and 8 bases, with 11 bases remaining between them. Germline loops: CDR1 SEHNR, CDR2 FQNEAQ (reference sequence). CDR3 in amino acids: CASTAQLEAFF. The CDR3 region has the DNA TGTGCCAGCACAGCACAGTTAGAAGCTTTCTTT.

This chain uses TRBV12-5 with TRBJ1-1; D unclear. The V gene's germline CDR1 is LGHNT and CDR2 FRNRAP. Trimming removed 6 bases from V and 10 bases from J, with 15 bases in between. This CDR3 is 12 amino acids long. Written as DNA, the CDR3 is TGTGCTAGTGGCAACGGTCCAGGCGTAGCTTTCTTT. Translating it yields CASGNGPGVAFF.

This chain links TRBV28 with TRBJ2-5; D not certain. The CDR3 loop spans 14 amino acids. The germline V and J ends were trimmed by 2 bases and 4 bases, with 11 bases remaining between them. Germline CDR1 and CDR2: MDHEN and SYDVKM. CDR3 residues: CASSLRSWGETQYF. CDR3 sequence (DNA): TGTGCCAGCAGTTTAAGGTCCTGGGGAGAGACCCAGTACTTC.

In its sample, this clone was seen a few times. The chain recombines TRBV23-1 with TRBJ1-6; D uncertain. TRBV23-1 is designated an ORF whose function remains uncertain. V dropped 7 bases and J dropped 12 bases, with 13 bases sitting between them. The CDR3 totals 12 residues. The CDR3 reads CASKRGVQPLHF. CDR3 coding DNA: TGCGCCAGCAAACGGGGAGTCCAACCCCTCCACTTT.

J is TRBJ1-3 and V is TRBV5-4; tentatively, D is TRBD1 (6 bases). Germline V CDR1 and CDR2: SGHNT, YYREEE (reference sequence). The CDR3 covers 16 residues. Trimming left V 0 bases short and J 0 bases short, with 10 bases between. CDR3 sequence reads: CASSLGGQSSGNTIYF. The CDR3 DNA reads as TGTGCCAGCAGCTTGGGGGGGCAGAGCTCTGGAAACACCATATATTTT.

V usage is TRBV19 and J usage is TRBJ2-7, with a tentative D call TRBD2 (5 bases). The V end lost 5 bases, the J end lost 7 bases, and 15 bases lay between the germline ends. There are 13 residues in the CDR3. CDR1 and CDR2 from the germline V gene are LNHDA and SQIVND (reference sequence). The CDR3 reads CASSPGIRGEQYF. The DNA for the CDR3 is TGTGCCAGTAGTCCCGGGATTAGAGGGGAGCAGTACTTC.

The rearrangement uses TRBV11-2 and TRBJ1-4; TRBD1 agrees at 7 bases. The CDR3 consists of 16 residues. V trimming: 2 bases; J trimming: 4 bases; junction bases outside the gene matches: 7. Germline values: CDR1 SGHAT, CDR2 FQNNGV. CDR3 sequence: CASSLRGDSGNEKLFF. For the CDR3, the DNA is TGTGCCAGCAGCTTAAGGGGGGACAGCGGTAATGAAAAACTGTTTTTT.

The chain employs TRBV28 and TRBJ1-3, with 7 bases that match TRBD1. This CDR3 spans 14 amino acids. After removal of 6 bases from V and 9 bases from J, the junction contained 11 bases not matched to a gene. Per germline, CDR1 MDHEN and CDR2 SYDVKM. The CDR3 nucleotides are TGTGCCAGCAGCACTACAGGGGTTGGGGGCACCATATATTTT. Translating gives CASSTTGVGGTIYF.

The chain couples TRBV5-1 to TRBJ2-7, with TRBD1 identical over 9 bases. V was clipped by 5 bases and J by 4 bases; unmatched bases: 4. CDR1 and CDR2 (germline): SGHRS, YFSETQ. This CDR3 has 13 amino acids. In DNA, the CDR3 is TGCGCCAGCAGGATGACAGGGGGGTACGAGCAGTACTTC. Amino acid sequence: CASRMTGGYEQYF.

This chain joins TRBV6-1 and TRBJ1-2; the D is unclear. The CDR3 loop spans 13 amino acids. CDR1 and CDR2 from the germline V gene are MNHNS and SASEGT. V lost 4 bases and J lost 0, with 6 bases in between. The CDR3 protein is CASSVGANYGYTF. The CDR3 DNA sequence: TGTGCCAGCAGTGTCGGGGCTAACTATGGCTACACCTTC.

This rearrangement joins TRBV5-6 to TRBJ1-1; 8 bases fit TRBD1. Trimming at V came to 5 bases and at J to 3 bases, leaving 6 bases not matched to a gene. Germline-derived CDR1 and CDR2 are SGHDT and YYEEEE. The CDR3 is 14 residues long. This CDR3 reads CASRYRTGYTEAFF. CDR3 nucleotide sequence: TGTGCCAGCAGATACCGGACAGGGTACACTGAAGCTTTCTTT.

The chain joins TRBV2 to TRBJ2-1, with TRBD2 identical over 12 bases. Germline V gene lookup returns CDR1 SNHLY and CDR2 FYNNEI. V lost 4 bases to trimming and J lost 8 bases; unmatched junction nucleotides: 6. There are 15 residues in the CDR3. CDR3 amino acids: CASSGGLAGIYEQFF. CDR3 coding DNA: TGTGCCAGCAGTGGCGGACTAGCGGGAATCTATGAGCAGTTCTTC.

The chain carries TRBV5-1 and TRBJ2-7, with 9 bases aligning to TRBD1. CDR1 is SGHRS and CDR2 is YFSETQ in the germline V gene. This CDR3 region has 13 residues. The V segment lost 4 bases and the J segment 4 bases; nucleotides outside the gene matches: 3. The chain's CDR3 is CASSAGTGYEQYF. The CDR3 region has the DNA TGCGCCAGCAGCGCCGGGACAGGGTACGAGCAGTACTTC. Variable domain in full (rest from reference TRBV5-1 and TRBJ2-7): KAGVTQTPRYLIKTRGQQVTLSCSPISGHRSVSWYQQTPGQGLQFLFEYFSETQRNKGNFPGRFSGRQFSNSRSEMNVSTLELGDSALYLCASSAGTGYEQYFGPGTRLTVT.

The genes are TRBV6-6 and TRBJ1-1; 8 bases are shared with TRBD1. Germline values: CDR1 MNHNY, CDR2 SVGAGI (reference sequence). V lost 2 bases, J lost 8 bases, and 4 bases stayed unmatched. The CDR3 covers 13 residues. CDR3 in amino acids: CASSYGQGREAFF. For the CDR3, the DNA is TGTGCCAGCAGTTACGGACAGGGTAGGGAAGCTTTCTTT.

There are a few counts of this clone. The CDR3: CASSEPQTTGELFF. In DNA, the CDR3 is TGTGCCAGCAGTGAACCCCAGACCACCGGGGAGCTGTTTTTT. The chain has TRBV25-1 and TRBJ2-2; D unclear. The ends were cut back, 2 bases at V and 4 bases at J, with 8 bases in the middle. The CDR3 covers 14 residues. Germline V gene data show CDR1 as MGHDK and CDR2 as SYGVNS.

The J gene is TRBJ2-1, the V gene TRBV11-2, with D unclear. V gave up 9 bases and J gave up 0 bases, with 9 bases separating them. Germline V gives CDR1 SGHAT, CDR2 FQNNGV. The CDR3 extends over 13 amino acids. CDR3 DNA: TGTGCCAGTACCAGGAGCTCCTACAATGAGCAGTTCTTC. Its translation is CASTRSSYNEQFF.

This clone was counted a few times. The chain combines TRBV4-2 with TRBJ1-6, with 7 bases aligning to TRBD1. This CDR3 comprises 18 residues. With 0 bases clipped from V and 4 bases from J, the junction kept 9 bases outside the gene matches. CDR1 is LGHNA, CDR2 YNFKEQ, per germline. This CDR3 is CASSQDNEDRVYNSPLHF. The CDR3 nucleotides are TGTGCCAGCAGCCAAGATAATGAAGACAGGGTATATAATTCACCCCTCCACTTT.